This T cell receptor beta chain stems from a study of blood T cell repertoires in COVID-19. Study-wide context: The origin of the acute and convalescent COVID-19 samples was the United States, Italy and Spain. T cells, B-cell-depleted T cells, or PBMCs provided the cDNA or gDNA that served as material.

This CDR3 region has 15 residues. The ends lost 4 bases at V and 0 bases at J; junction bases unmatched: 4. Germline CDR1 MNHEY, CDR2 SVGEGT. Per the original data handling: Reference gene primer amplification yielded estimated nucleated cell counts. This table comes from immunoSEQ multiplex PCR, and its TCRdb copy is limited to in-frame clones, with some not included. The DNA gave D and trimming, while V, J and clone size come from that table. The sample includes approximately 260,000 clones, 84% seen only once; the top ten take approximately 9%. The chain links TRBV6-2 or TRBV6-3 to TRBJ2-3, with 7 positions matching TRBD2. The sequencing input was peripheral blood. This clonotype was sampled from a human donor in a cohort sampled during active COVID-19. The chain's CDR3 is CASSSSGVSTDTQYF. The CDR3 DNA reads TGTGCCAGCAGTTCCAGCGGGGTTAGCACAGATACGCAGTATTTT.